This TCR beta chain was observed in a study of cytomegalovirus exposure and HLA in healthy donors. In the study overall: The 110 or so validation repertoires used the same platform as the 666 first-cohort repertoires, a later analysis reported. Study conclusions and caveats: The tendency of first-cohort TCR clusters to co-occur in the roughly 130 validation repertoires was the finding of a later analysis. The study labeled 164 TCR beta chains cytomegalovirus-associated.

Germline V gives CDR1 SGHVS, CDR2 FQNEAQ. V shed 1 base, J shed 0 bases, and the junction held 9 bases outside the gene matches. This CDR3 is 17 amino acids long. TCRdb keeps only in-frame clones here, not all; method: immunoSEQ multiplex PCR. This sample has fewer than 100,000 clones, with about nine tenths found just once. About this clone: No antigen is known for it.

This sequence was found in a man aged 25 to 40 in good health and CMV-seronegative. The sequenced material came from PBMCs. The genes are TRBV7-8 and TRBJ2-7; 7 bases are shared with TRBD2. The CDR3 DNA is TGTGCCAGCAGCTTAGGTGTCAGCGGGGCCAGCTCCTACGAGCAGTACTTC. Its translation: CASSLGVSGASSYEQYF.